These 21 T cell receptor beta chains came from one sample sequenced in a study of OX40 agonist ivuxolimab in advanced cancers. Sequencing used immunoSEQ multiplex PCR; TCRdb keeps in-frame clones, though not all of them. The sample includes 43,000 or so clones, more than 70% of them seen just once. The specimen comprised CD4+ or CD8+ T cells sorted from blood, sampled in a trial of the OX40 agonist ivuxolimab. These TCRs come from an adult with an advanced solid tumor such as melanoma, head and neck, liver or kidney cancer.

The gene calls are TRBV19 and TRBJ1-4; TRBD1 aligns across 8 bases. Per germline, CDR1 LNHDA and CDR2 SQIVND (reference sequence). The ends lost 6 bases at V and 8 bases at J; junction bases unmatched: 8. The CDR3 has 14 residues. CDR3 region: CASSETGGWEKLFF. The CDR3 coding sequence is TGTGCCAGTAGCGAAACAGGGGGATGGGAAAAACTGTTTTTT.

Comment on this clone: The sample has other DNA sequences that encode this CDR3 too. The chain recombines TRBV19 with TRBJ1-5, with D possibly matching TRBD1 (5 bases). The CDR3 covers 16 residues. The germline V and J ends were trimmed by 6 bases and 0 bases, with 15 bases remaining between them. Germline values: CDR1 LNHDA, CDR2 SQIVND (reference sequence). The CDR3 nucleotides read TGTGCCAGTAGCCCTTGGTCCGGGGGTAGCAATCAGCCCCAGCATTTT. Protein product: CASSPWSGGSNQPQHF.

This clone was detected once. The rearrangement links TRBV5-1 to TRBJ2-1; 7 bases agree with TRBD1. V gave up 6 bases and J gave up 4 bases; unmatched junction bases: 1. Germline values: CDR1 SGHRS, CDR2 YFSETQ. CDR3 length equals 12 residues. The CDR3 nucleotides are TGCGCCAGCACGACAGGGTACAATGAGCAGTTCTTC. Translation gives CASTTGYNEQFF.

The V gene is TRBV7-3, the J gene TRBJ2-1; tentative D call: TRBD2 (6 bases). V lost 4 bases and J 1 base, leaving 11 bases between the germline ends. The length of the CDR3 is 15 residues. Germline lookup yields CDR1 SGHTA and CDR2 FQGTGA. The CDR3 region is CASSSTGTSYNEQFF. The CDR3 nucleotides are TGTGCCAGCAGCTCTACGGGGACTTCCTACAATGAGCAGTTCTTC.

V and J are TRBV15 and TRBJ1-6, with TRBD1 as a possible D gene (5 bases). The germline V gene encodes CDR1 LNHNV and CDR2 YYDKDF (reference sequence). The ends were cut back, 8 bases at V and 8 bases at J, with 19 bases in the middle. The CDR3 is 15 amino acids. The CDR3 here is CATSFGALIDSPLHF. CDR3 DNA sequence: TGTGCCACCTCCTTCGGGGCGTTGATTGATTCACCCCTCCACTTT.

The chain employs TRBV6-6 and TRBJ1-5, with 7 bases that match TRBD1. There are 14 residues in the CDR3. Germline-derived CDR1 and CDR2 are MNHNY and SVGAGI (reference sequence). The V segment lost 4 bases and the J segment 3 bases; nucleotides outside the gene matches: 3. CDR3 coding DNA: TGTGCCAGCAGTTTTGACAGGGTCAATCAGCCCCAGCATTTT. Translation: CASSFDRVNQPQHF.

The genes are TRBV20-1 and TRBJ2-7; 7 bases are a match to TRBD1. There are 10 residues in the CDR3. The germline V gene has CDR1 DFQATT and CDR2 SNEGSKA (reference sequence). V shed 6 bases and J 6 bases; nucleotides not matched to a gene: 2. The CDR3 sequence: CSARQGEQYF. CDR3 in DNA: TGCAGTGCAAGACAGGGCGAGCAGTACTTC.

The chain recombines TRBV10-3 with TRBJ1-4, with D perhaps matching TRBD1 (5 bases). The V gene lost 0 bases and the J gene lost 4 bases, with 12 bases spanning the gap. Germline V lookup: CDR1 ENHRY, CDR2 SYGVKD. The CDR3 covers 16 residues. The chain's CDR3 is CAISESQGRGNEKLFF. CDR3 nucleotides: TGTGCCATCAGTGAGTCTCAAGGGAGGGGTAATGAAAAACTGTTTTTT.

V usage is TRBV6-6 and J usage is TRBJ2-7; D gene ambiguous. The CDR3 extends over 14 amino acids. Germline V gene lookup returns CDR1 MNHNY and CDR2 SVGAGI (reference sequence). V lost 4 bases to trimming and J lost 2 bases, with 12 bases between them. The CDR3 nucleotides read TGTGCCAGCAGTTTCTCGACGGCTACCTACGAGCAGTACTTC. Translating gives CASSFSTATYEQYF.

V usage is TRBV7-2 and J usage is TRBJ1-2; TRBD1 is a possible D gene (5 bases). Trimming removed 5 bases at V and 4 bases at J, with 11 bases between. The CDR3 has 13 residues. Germline-derived CDR1 and CDR2 are SGHTA and FQGNSA. The CDR3 spells CASSPQGIYGYTF. The CDR3 DNA sequence: TGTGCCAGCAGCCCCCAGGGAATCTATGGCTACACCTTC.

The count of this clone is one. The V gene is TRBV11-2, the J gene TRBJ2-1; 9 bases fit TRBD1. Trimming at V came to 6 bases and at J to 7 bases, leaving 7 bases not matched to a gene. The CDR3 sequence is 14 residues long. Germline lookup yields CDR1 SGHAT and CDR2 FQNNGV. The CDR3 reads CASRVTGGKNEQFF. CDR3 in DNA: TGTGCCAGCAGGGTTACAGGGGGCAAGAATGAGCAGTTCTTC.

The chain uses TRBV6-6 and TRBJ1-4; 7 bases are a match to TRBD1. With 4 bases clipped from V and 4 bases from J, the junction kept 3 bases outside the gene matches. Germline V gene data show CDR1 as MNHNY and CDR2 as SVGAGI (reference sequence). CDR3 length equals 14 residues. The CDR3 bases are TGTGCCAGCAGTTGGACAGGCAATAATGAAAAACTGTTTTTT. Amino acids: CASSWTGNNEKLFF.

The gene calls are TRBV14 and TRBJ2-1, with D unclear. V lost 0 bases to trimming and J lost 9 bases, with 15 bases between them. Germline V gene sequence: CDR1 SGHDN, CDR2 FVKESK. The CDR3 contains 15 residues. CDR3 DNA sequence: TGTGCCAGCAGCCAAGATAATTTCGGGTGGAGTGAGCAGTTCTTC. Amino acids: CASSQDNFGWSEQFF.

The rearrangement joins TRBV15 to TRBJ1-4, with 7 bases fitting TRBD1. The CDR3 is made up of 14 amino acids. Per the germline V gene, CDR1 is LNHNV and CDR2 is YYDKDF (reference sequence). Trimming removed 4 bases from V and 11 bases from J; junction bases left unmatched: 10. Here the CDR3 DNA reads TGTGCCACCAGCACCTCGGACAGGCGTGGGAAACTGTTTTTT. Amino acid sequence: CATSTSDRRGKLFF.

The chain recombines TRBV2 with TRBJ2-3; 7 nucleotides line up with TRBD1. V lost 7 bases and J lost 8; bases outside the gene matches: 9. CDR1 is SNHLY and CDR2 is FYNNEI in the germline V gene. The CDR3 is 13 amino acids. The CDR3 nucleotides read TGTGCCAGCATCGAGGGGGCGGCTGGTACGCAGTATTTT. The encoded protein is CASIEGAAGTQYF.

V and J are TRBV5-6 and TRBJ2-7; TRBD1 aligns across 9 bases. Trimming cost V 3 bases and J 3 bases; bases outside gene matches: 16. The CDR3 is made up of 18 amino acids. CDR1 SGHDT and CDR2 YYEEEE come from the germline V gene. CDR3 region: CASSSSPGTGPRFYEQYF. In nucleotides, the CDR3 is TGTGCCAGCAGCTCGAGTCCCGGGACAGGGCCAAGATTCTACGAGCAGTACTTC.

The chain uses TRBV30 and TRBJ1-6; D unresolved. Looked up from germline, CDR1 is GTSNPN and CDR2 is SVGIG (reference sequence). Trimming took 3 bases from V and 6 from J, leaving 6 bases between them. The CDR3 is 12 residues long. The DNA of the CDR3 is TGTGCCTGGAGGGACTTTAATTCACCCCTCCACTTT. It specifies CAWRDFNSPLHF. The full variable domain, its missing parts supplied by reference TRBV30 and TRBJ1-6, is SQTIHQWPATLVQPVGSPLSLECTVEGTSNPNLYWYRQAAGRGLQLLFYSVGIGQISSEVPQNLSASRPQDRQFILSSKKLLLSDSGFYLCAWRDFNSPLHFGNGTRLTVT.

This clone was counted a single time. J is TRBJ1-1 and V is TRBV18; 9 positions match TRBD1. The germline V gene encodes CDR1 KGHSH and CDR2 LQKENI. This CDR3 spans 15 amino acids. The junction had 7 bases not matched to a gene; V was cut back by 5 bases and J by 3 bases. Here the CDR3 DNA reads TGTGCCAGCTCATCGGACAGGGGAATAGACACTGAAGCTTTCTTT. Encoded protein: CASSSDRGIDTEAFF. The full variable domain, its missing parts supplied by reference TRBV18 and TRBJ1-1, is NAGVMQNPRHLVRRRGQEARLRCSPMKGHSHVYWYRQLPEEGLKFMVYLQKENIIDESGMPKERFSAEFPKEGPSILRIQQVVRGDSAAYFCASSSDRGIDTEAFFGQGTRLTVV.

The J gene is TRBJ2-6, the V gene TRBV19, with D perhaps TRBD1 or TRBD2 (6 bases each). This CDR3 is 16 amino acids long. The V gene's germline CDR1 is LNHDA and CDR2 SQIVND (reference sequence). V lost 3 bases and J lost 2, with 11 bases in between. CDR3 bases: TGTGCCAGTAGTATGGGGGGCAGGGCTGGGGCCAACGTCCTGACTTTC. Translating gives CASSMGGRAGANVLTF.

The sample holds a few counts of this clone. The CDR3 is CASSRFAGEETQYF. The CDR3 DNA follows: TGTGCCAGCAGCCGTTTCGCGGGAGAAGAGACCCAGTACTTC. The V gene is TRBV11-2, the J gene TRBJ2-5; 7 bases match TRBD2. The ends lost 5 bases at V and 3 bases at J; junction bases unmatched: 6. CDR1 and CDR2 from the germline V gene are SGHAT and FQNNGV. CDR3 length: 14 residues.

This clone was observed a few times. V usage is TRBV6-1 and J usage is TRBJ1-2; 8 positions agree with TRBD1. V lost 4 bases and J lost 1; bases outside the gene matches: 2. CDR1 is MNHNS and CDR2 is SASEGT in the germline V gene. The CDR3 runs 14 residues. The CDR3 sequence: CASSVGQGNYGYTF. DNA for the CDR3: TGTGCCAGCAGTGTAGGACAGGGTAACTATGGCTACACCTTC.